A single TCR beta chain is shown here with its context. One junction end disagrees with the germline gene, perhaps due to a read error. As originally analysed: Researchers report that nucleated cell counts were estimated from reference gene primer amplification. Some clones are missing from TCRdb's copy, which holds only in-frame ones; the method was immunoSEQ multiplex PCR. V, J and clone size are taken as reported in that table, and D and trimming were inferred from the DNA itself. The top ten hold around 5.1% of the sample, which has just over 95,000 clones, about nine tenths seen once. The sample is drawn from a study of blood T cell repertoires in COVID-19. Study as a whole: Italy, Spain and the United States were the sources of the convalescent and acute COVID-19 samples. T cells, B-cell-depleted T cells, or PBMCs provided the cDNA or gDNA that served as material.

Looked up from germline, CDR1 is SEHNR and CDR2 is FQNEAQ (reference sequence). The CDR3 length is 11 residues. This receptor was taken from a man aged 50 to 60 with acute or convalescent COVID-19. This chain joins TRBV7-9 and TRBJ1-3; 9 bases agree with TRBD1. The material sequenced was peripheral blood. The CDR3 is CASSRDRALNF. The DNA for the CDR3 is TGTGCCAGCAGCCGGGACAGGGCCCTTAACTTT.